This T cell receptor beta chain was identified during a study of early T cells in non-severe SARS-CoV-2 infection. J gave up 6 bases and V 1 base, and 3 bases lay outside the gene matches. The CDR3 contains 16 residues. MiXCR was run by TCRdb on the 5' RACE reads, yielding one entry per CDR3 protein. Counted here are approximately 9,900 distinct CDR3 sequences, about 5% occurring once; the ten biggest clones make up around 10%. By sample fraction, this clonotype is medium-sized. V usage is TRBV12-3 or TRBV12-4 and J usage is TRBJ2-3, with TRBD2 matching over 14 bases. The sample comprised whole blood. This clonotype originated in an adult who was a healthcare worker with PCR-confirmed SARS-CoV-2 infection or an uninfected control (not recorded which). Here the CDR3 DNA reads TGTGCCAGCAGTTTAGGGGGACTAGCGGGAGCGGATACGCAGTATTTT. Protein: CASSLGGLAGADTQYF.